The subject of this entry is one T cell receptor beta chain. Its antigen is still unknown. No quality values exist for individual bases; no much larger clone is one base distant. This specimen's treatment or condition label, interpreted: some 20 received Ad26.COV2.S at low or high dose, single or two shots; 5 received placebo; per-sample allocation not given. For vaccine and placebo recipients, the sequenced repertoires came from samples collected on day 63 after the first injection. Between 29 July and 7 August 2020, Cohort 1b enrolled around 24 adults aged 18-55 years at one site in Boston, USA. Ad26.COV2.S was a replication-incompetent adenovirus type 26 vector expressing a prefusion-stabilized SARS-CoV-2 spike protein from the original Wuhan strain. CDR1 SGHTA and CDR2 FQGNSA were looked up in the germline V gene. The CDR3 sequence holds 15 residues, the cysteine and phenylalanine included. The kept DNA is CDR3 alone, 45 bases in frame from the first base. V is cut back by 4 bases and J by 1 base, with 3 bases in the junction unmatched.

The immunoSEQ Assay was the method used to sequence TCRbeta CDR3 regions. After extraction, genomic DNA underwent amplification by bias-controlled multiplex PCR, followed by high-throughput sequencing. The study's processing was this. To quantify the absolute abundance of every unique TCRbeta CDR3 region, sequences were collapsed and filtered. T cell fraction was estimated by normalizing TCRbeta template counts to usable DNA, with usable DNA measured through amplification of reference genes found in all nucleated cells. Repertoire TCRs were annotated as SARS-CoV-2-specific by exact matching of V gene, CDR3 amino acid sequence and J gene to a known reactive TCR set. MIRA supplied the reference SARS-CoV-2 TCR set, which was filtered for enrichment in COVID-19-positive ImmuneCODE repertoires so that public or cross-reactive TCRs were removed. Drawing on the MIRA antigens, annotated TCRs were analysed further at the level of specific ORF or position within ORF. Breadth was defined as the number of annotated unique rearrangements divided by the total number of unique productive rearrangements, and depth was defined as the summed frequency of the annotated unique rearrangements. Two-sided Wilcoxon rank-sum tests were applied when comparing TCR breadth between groups. Held by TCRdb, this immuneACCESS table contains in-frame sequences only and omits some clones. Under half of the omission traces to an unresolved V gene where checked; the cause of the rest is unknown. V and J calls and clone size are copied from that table; D and trimming were computed from the DNA. The sample has hundreds of thousands of clones on record, over 75% of them singletons. The top ten constitute around 3% of the sample.

The data were obtained in a study of Ad26.COV2.S vaccination and SARS-CoV-2 variants (dated by TCRdb to about 2021). At the level of the whole study: Vaccine-arm donors came from COV1001, a multicentre, randomized, double-blind, placebo-controlled phase I-IIa trial of Ad26.COV2.S in healthy adults. The TCR-sequenced set comprised roughly 30 samples: some 20 Ad26.COV2.S vaccine recipients, 5 placebo recipients and 8 SARS-CoV-2 convalescent individuals. TCRbeta repertoire sequencing served as the tool for gauging how specific and how broad the SARS-CoV-2-reactive T cell receptors were following Ad26.COV2.S vaccination. Trial participants were randomized into five groups of five, in which low-dose or high-dose Ad26.COV2.S was given once or twice, or placebo was given on both occasions. Dosing of Ad26.COV2.S was intramuscular, at either 5x10^10 or 1x10^11 viral particles, delivered as one shot or as two shots spaced 56 days apart. Throughout the experiments and outcome assessment, investigators stayed blinded to trial group allocation. Findings and caveats that apply to the study as a whole: After vaccination, spike-specific CD8+ and CD4+ T cell responses were reported to show substantial breadth. It was noted by the authors that total T cell responses may have been underestimated by the TCR breadth and depth analyses. Compared with placebo recipients, Ad26.COV2.S recipients showed higher spike-specific TCR breadth (P = 0.0014). The study was not powered for comparison of responses between vaccine doses or regimens. Non-spike TCR breadth was comparable between vaccine and placebo recipients, consistent with the vaccine containing only spike.

The chain is made from TRBV7-2 and TRBJ2-1; 8 junctional bases match TRBD2. Sample: peripheral blood, taken in a trial of Ad26.COV2.S vaccine versus placebo. This clonotype was obtained from a person between 18 and 65 years old who received the Ad26.COV2.S COVID-19 vaccine or a placebo. At the DNA level, the sequence is TGTGCCAGCAGCTACGGGGGGGTTTCCTACAATGAGCAGTTCTTC. It translates as CASSYGGVSYNEQFF.